What follows are 3 T cell receptor beta chains derived from one specimen sequenced in a study of blood T cell repertoires in COVID-19. Clones were sequenced by immunoSEQ multiplex PCR, and TCRdb holds only the in-frame ones, with some missing. Counted here are about 260,000 clones, around nine tenths occurring once; the ten biggest clones make up around 5%. The specimen sequenced was peripheral blood. Every receptor here comes from a woman aged 55-69 years with COVID-19, enrolled during active disease.

The chain combines TRBV27 with TRBJ1-4; 7 nucleotides line up with TRBD1. The CDR3 covers 16 residues. Looked up from germline, CDR1 is MNHEY and CDR2 is SMNVEV (reference sequence). Trimming cost V 6 bases and J 5 bases; bases outside gene matches: 12. As DNA, the CDR3 is TGTGCCAGCAGCCCTAGGGCCGGGACAGAAAATGAAAAACTGTTTTTT. Residues: CASSPRAGTENEKLFF.

This chain uses TRBV9 with TRBJ1-2; D is uncertain. The CDR3 runs to 13 residues. Germline V gene data show CDR1 as SGDLS and CDR2 as YYNGEE. V dropped 1 base and J dropped 3 bases, with 7 bases sitting between them. CDR3 DNA sequence: TGTGCCAGCAGCGTATCAACGGACTATGGCTACACCTTC. Translating it yields CASSVSTDYGYTF.

The chain is built from TRBV4-1 and TRBJ1-5, with a weak D call TRBD1 (6 bases). The CDR3 consists of 15 residues. The V end lost 3 bases, the J end lost 0 bases, and 9 bases lay between the germline ends. Germline V gives CDR1 MGHRA, CDR2 YSYEKL. This CDR3 reads CASSQDSDSNQPQHF. The CDR3 nucleotides read TGCGCCAGCAGCCAGGACAGCGATAGCAATCAGCCCCAGCATTTT.